Listed here are 22 T cell receptor beta chains from one sample, sequenced in a study of blood T cells in healthy people across ages. The second PCR ran roughly 7 to 11 cycles with a sample-barcoded 5' primer and J-beta primers. A single record per CDR3 protein comes from TCRdb applying MiXCR to the 5' RACE reads. The top ten hold 9.4% of the sample, which has over 700,000 distinct CDR3 sequences, roughly 25% seen once. The data were also submitted as part of a second study, on T cells of mothers and their children.

Sequencing was carried out using blood. The receptors shown here come from a boy younger than 18 in good health.

The genes are TRBV6-5 and TRBJ1-1; TRBD1 might be the D (6 bases). Trimming cost V 11 bases and J 8 bases, with 18 bases left between them. The CDR3 loop spans 12 amino acids. Germline V gene data show CDR1 as MNHEY and CDR2 as SVGAGI. CDR3 region: CAVKNQGSEAFF. CDR3 in DNA: TGTGCCGTCAAAAACCAGGGGTCCGAAGCTTTCTTT.

This clonotype was recorded a few times. The rearrangement joins TRBV7-6 to TRBJ2-5; D is possibly TRBD1 (6 bases). The CDR3 covers 14 residues. V lost 4 bases to trimming and J lost 4 bases, with 13 bases between them. Germline V gene lookup returns CDR1 SGHVS and CDR2 FNYEAQ. CDR3 amino acids: CASSSGPRGETQYF. The CDR3 nucleotides read TGTGCCAGCAGCTCCGGGCCCAGGGGAGAGACCCAGTACTTC.

This clonotype was observed a few times. The rearrangement links TRBV27 to TRBJ2-5; 9 nucleotides agree with TRBD1. V was clipped by 6 bases and J by 5 bases; unmatched bases: 13. The CDR3 is made up of 16 amino acids. Germline CDR1 and CDR2: MNHEY and SMNVEV (reference sequence). In DNA, the CDR3 is TGTGCCAGCAGAGGGCGGGGACAGGGTACGTTGGAGACCCAGTACTTC. Translated, it gives CASRGRGQGTLETQYF.

The chain recombines TRBV2 with TRBJ2-5; 10 bases are a match to TRBD2. Germline V gives CDR1 SNHLY, CDR2 FYNNEI. Unmatched junction bases numbered 9, after V lost 4 bases and J lost 1 base. CDR3 length equals 17 residues. The CDR3 loop reads CASSVVVAGGIQETQYF. In nucleotides, the CDR3 is TGTGCCAGCAGTGTCGTGGTAGCGGGAGGTATCCAAGAGACCCAGTACTTC.

The chain has TRBV2 and TRBJ1-2; D gene ambiguous. CDR3 length: 11 residues. The germline V and J ends were trimmed by 7 bases and 8 bases, with 11 bases remaining between them. Germline V gene lookup returns CDR1 SNHLY and CDR2 FYNNEI. In DNA form, the CDR3 reads TGTGCCAGCACGCCCGAGGTCGGCTACACCTTC. Its protein is CASTPEVGYTF. Looking up the rest from reference TRBV2 and TRBJ1-2 gives the full variable domain: EPEVTQTPSHQVTQMGQEVILRCVPISNHLYFYWYRQILGQKVEFLVSFYNNEISEKSEIFDDQFSVERPDGSNFTLKIRSTKLEDSAMYFCASTPEVGYTFGSGTRLTVV.

The CDR3 sequence: CASSSYDRPQETQYF. Written as DNA, the CDR3 is TGTGCCAGCAGCTCATACGACAGACCTCAAGAGACCCAGTACTTC. The chain joins TRBV25-1 to TRBJ2-5; the D gene is possibly TRBD1 (5 bases). The CDR3 totals 15 residues. CDR1 is MGHDK and CDR2 is SYGVNS in the germline V gene. V lost 6 bases, J lost 2 bases, and 16 bases lay in between.

The rearrangement joins TRBV27 to TRBJ1-1, with D unresolved. The CDR3 spans 13 residues. Germline-derived CDR1 and CDR2 are MNHEY and SMNVEV (reference sequence). The V end lost 0 bases, the J end lost 7 bases, and 9 bases lay between the germline ends. The CDR3 DNA reads as TGTGCCAGCAGTTTATCAGGACCGGATGAAGCTTTCTTT. Its protein is CASSLSGPDEAFF.

In nucleotides, the CDR3 is TGTGCCAGCAGCTCGGGTTGGGCGGAGACCCAGTACTTC. Translated: CASSSGWAETQYF. This chain connects TRBV6-2 or TRBV6-3 to TRBJ2-5; no clear D. This CDR3 has 13 amino acids. Germline CDR1 MNHEY, CDR2 SVGEGT. The V and J ends lost 6 bases and 5 bases respectively, with 13 bases between them.

The chain's CDR3 is CASSLMFGTEAFF. The CDR3 DNA reads as TGTGCCAGCAGCTTAATGTTTGGCACTGAAGCTTTCTTT. The genes are TRBV7-8 and TRBJ1-1; D is uncertain. Trimming stripped 2 bases from V and 4 bases from J, with 8 bases between. The CDR3 extends over 13 amino acids. Germline CDR1 is SGHVS and CDR2 is FQNEAQ.

This clonotype was found once. This chain connects TRBV28 to TRBJ2-5; 10 bases agree with TRBD2. This CDR3 has 16 amino acids. Germline CDR1 is MDHEN and CDR2 is SYDVKM. Trimming at V came to 4 bases and at J to 11 bases, leaving 16 bases not matched to a gene. This chain's CDR3 is CASSSQAGGPNYEQYF. CDR3 in DNA: TGTGCCAGCAGTTCCCAAGCGGGAGGGCCTAACTATGAGCAGTACTTC.

This clonotype turned up a few times. The rearrangement links TRBV28 to TRBJ2-5; perhaps TRBD2 as D (6 bases). The J call may be faulty, since TRBJ2-1 better matches the DNA end. The CDR3 is made up of 14 amino acids. Germline assignment: CDR1 MDHEN and CDR2 SYDVKM. The CDR3 DNA is TGTGCCAGCAGTTCGACTAGTTCGGCAAATGAGCAGTTCTTC. Protein: CASSSTSSANEQFF.

The chain uses TRBV6-2 or TRBV6-3 and TRBJ2-2; D is perhaps TRBD1 (5 bases). Germline V gene sequence: CDR1 MNHEY, CDR2 SVGEGT. The CDR3 covers 16 residues. Trimming left V 6 bases short and J 3 bases short, with 17 bases between. CDR3 in amino acids: CASSPNQVTDTGELFF. The CDR3, as DNA: TGTGCCAGCAGCCCCAACCAAGTGACAGACACCGGGGAGCTGTTTTTT.

A few counts support this clonotype. The chain has TRBV7-8 and TRBJ2-5; a possible D gene is TRBD2 (5 bases). Trimming shortened V by 4 bases and J by 4 bases, and 13 bases separated the two germline ends. Germline V gene data show CDR1 as SGHVS and CDR2 as FQNEAQ. The CDR3 sequence is 14 residues long. CDR3 nucleotide sequence: TGTGCCAGCAGCTCAACTAGTTTGGGAGAGACCCAGTACTTC. Translated, it gives CASSSTSLGETQYF.

This clonotype showed up just a few times. V and J are TRBV28 and TRBJ1-4; 9 positions match TRBD1. The CDR3 loop spans 14 amino acids. The ends lost 8 bases at V and 8 bases at J; junction bases unmatched: 9. Per the germline V gene, CDR1 is MDHEN and CDR2 is SYDVKM. The DNA of the CDR3 is TGTGCCAGCCTGGGGGACAGGGTTGGGGAAAAACTGTTTTTT. This sequence encodes CASLGDRVGEKLFF.

This chain links TRBV29-1 with TRBJ2-5; D gene ambiguous. Germline CDR1 reads SQVTM; CDR2 reads ANQGSEA. The CDR3 length is 12 residues. V was clipped by 0 bases and J by 4 bases, with 6 bases between them. CDR3: CSVEDPLETQYF. The CDR3 bases are TGCAGCGTTGAAGACCCATTAGAGACCCAGTACTTC.

The V and J genes are TRBV7-8 and TRBJ2-7, with D perhaps matching TRBD1 (5 bases). CDR3 length: 14 residues. V lost 2 bases and J 3 bases, leaving 11 bases between the germline ends. Germline values: CDR1 SGHVS, CDR2 FQNEAQ. The CDR3 DNA sequence: TGTGCCAGCAGCTTACAGGGTACCCACTACGAGCAGTACTTC. This sequence encodes CASSLQGTHYEQYF. Full variable domain (outside the CDR3, taken from reference TRBV7-8 and TRBJ2-7): GAGVSQSPRYKVAKRGQDVALRCDPISGHVSLFWYQQALGQGPEFLTYFQNEAQLDKSGLPSDRFFAERPEGSVSTLKIQRTQQEDSAVYLCASSLQGTHYEQYFGPGTRLTVT.

This clonotype was observed a handful of times. DNA of the CDR3: TGTGCCAGCTCGGGACAGGGAAAGAATTATGGCTACACCTTC. Protein sequence: CASSGQGKNYGYTF. V usage is TRBV25-1 and J usage is TRBJ1-2; 9 bases agree with TRBD1. Trimming removed 8 bases from V and 5 bases from J; junction bases left unmatched: 9. This CDR3 region has 14 residues. Germline V lookup: CDR1 MGHDK, CDR2 SYGVNS.

This clonotype has a handful of counts. The rearrangement uses TRBV11-2 and TRBJ1-3; D possibly corresponds to TRBD1 (5 bases). The CDR3 covers 13 residues. From germline, CDR1 is SGHAT and CDR2 FQNNGV. V shed 7 bases and J shed 2 bases, with 9 bases lying between them. The CDR3 sequence: CASTAGTGNTIYF. In DNA, the CDR3 is TGTGCCAGCACCGCAGGGACTGGAAACACCATATATTTT.

Worth noting for this clonotype: This CDR3 is missing its conserved last phenylalanine or tryptophan, likely due to a read error. This chain connects TRBV7-2 to TRBJ1-5; D remains ambiguous. Germline V gene data show CDR1 as SGHTA and CDR2 as FQGNSA. Trimming left V 2 bases short and J 5 bases short, with 10 bases between. This CDR3 is 14 amino acids long. CDR3 in amino acids: CASSLSQRDQPQHS. DNA for the CDR3: TGTGCCAGCAGCTTAAGTCAGAGAGATCAGCCCCAGCATTCT.

Points on this clonotype: An end of the junction does not agree with germline; a read error may underlie this. The rearrangement uses TRBV7-8 and TRBJ1-4; no definite D call. Germline CDR1 is SGHVS and CDR2 is FQNEAQ. This CDR3 has 12 residues. The CDR3 here is CANSLEHEKLFF. Written as DNA, the CDR3 is TGTGCCAACAGCTTGGAACATGAAAAACTGTTTTTT.

The chain employs TRBV11-3 and TRBJ2-5, with D unresolved. The J call may be wrong; the DNA end is better matched by TRBJ2-1. This CDR3 contains 13 residues. Germline V gives CDR1 SGHNT, CDR2 YENEEA. In DNA form, the CDR3 reads TGTGCCAGCAGCGCCCTGACGAGCAATGAGCAGTTCTTC. Its translation: CASSALTSNEQFF.

This clonotype was counted between two and nine times. The DNA for the CDR3 is TGTGCCAGCAGGGGGAGCGGAAATGAGCAGTTCTTC. Translating it yields CASRGSGNEQFF. The genes are TRBV2 and TRBJ2-1, with a possible D match to TRBD2 (5 bases). Per germline, CDR1 SNHLY and CDR2 FYNNEI. This CDR3 spans 12 amino acids. The V end lost 6 bases, the J end lost 7 bases, and 10 bases lay between the germline ends. The whole variable domain, remainder taken from reference TRBV2 and TRBJ2-1, is EPEVTQTPSHQVTQMGQEVILRCVPISNHLYFYWYRQILGQKVEFLVSFYNNEISEKSEIFDDQFSVERPDGSNFTLKIRSTKLEDSAMYFCASRGSGNEQFFGPGTRLTVL.